The 10 T cell receptor beta chains below were found in one sample sequenced in a study of blood T cells in healthy people across ages. The use of a sample-barcoded 5' primer and a J-beta primer mix characterized a second PCR of about 7 to 12 cycles. TCRdb recomputed calls from the 5' RACE reads with MiXCR, one row per CDR3 protein. The table lists roughly 1.5 million distinct CDR3 sequences, around 40% of them singletons. Material for sequencing was blood. These receptors all come from a woman under 30 in good health.

This chain uses TRBV14 with TRBJ1-2, with D hard to call. V lost 0 bases and J 5 bases, leaving 10 bases between the germline ends. Germline CDR1 is SGHDN and CDR2 is FVKESK. The CDR3 has 14 amino acids. This CDR3 is CASSQDFPQYGYTF. DNA for the CDR3: TGTGCCAGCAGCCAAGATTTTCCACAGTATGGCTACACCTTC.

The chain has TRBV27 and TRBJ2-3; the match to TRBD2 covers 9 bases. Germline assignment: CDR1 MNHEY and CDR2 SMNVEV (reference sequence). The CDR3 length is 15 residues. The trim removed 3 bases at V and 6 bases at J, leaving 7 bases unmatched. The CDR3 DNA reads as TGTGCCAGCAGTTTGATAGCGGGGGCCCCGGATACGCAGTATTTT. Protein sequence: CASSLIAGAPDTQYF.

This sequence joins TRBV4-1 and TRBJ2-2; D might be TRBD1 or TRBD2, each matching 5 bases. The CDR3 is 16 amino acids. Germline assignment: CDR1 MGHRA and CDR2 YSYEKL. Trimming pared 4 bases from V and 7 bases from J, leaving 19 bases between. CDR3: CASSRGYTIGGGELFF. Here the CDR3 DNA reads TGCGCCAGCAGCCGTGGCTACACGATTGGGGGCGGGGAGCTGTTTTTT.

This clonotype was detected once. V gene TRBV7-9 combines with J gene TRBJ1-1; no reliable D call. V was trimmed by 4 bases and J by 1 base, leaving 16 bases between them. The germline CDR1 and CDR2 sequences are SEHNR and FQNEAQ (reference sequence). This CDR3 contains 16 residues. This CDR3 reads CASSWVGAGSNTEAFF. DNA of the CDR3: TGTGCCAGCAGCTGGGTAGGAGCAGGTTCGAACACTGAAGCTTTCTTT.

This clonotype has only a few counts. This chain links TRBV12-3 or TRBV12-4 with TRBJ2-3; 9 bases match TRBD1. The V gene end was trimmed by 1 base and the J gene end by 0 bases; junction bases not matched to a gene: 5. The CDR3 has 17 residues. CDR3 bases: TGTGCCAGCAGTTTAGAAGGACAGGGGTGGAGCACAGATACGCAGTATTTT. Protein product: CASSLEGQGWSTDTQYF.

In this sample, this clonotype turned up a few times. The CDR3 coding sequence is TGTGCCAGCAGCACCCGGGGACTAGCGGATACGCAGTATTTT. Translated: CASSTRGLADTQYF. The chain couples TRBV7-9 to TRBJ2-3, with TRBD2 matching 10 bases. The V gene end was trimmed by 5 bases and the J gene end by 6 bases; junction bases not matched to a gene: 5. This CDR3 is built from 14 residues. Germline V gives CDR1 SEHNR, CDR2 FQNEAQ (reference sequence).

This clonotype was detected a few times. The V call is TRBV12-3 or TRBV12-4, the J call TRBJ2-2, with no clear D. Deletions cut 6 bases from V and 4 bases from J, with 15 bases between. The CDR3 loop spans 15 amino acids. Here the CDR3 reads CASSPFPKATGELFF. CDR3 nucleotides: TGTGCCAGCAGCCCATTTCCGAAAGCCACCGGGGAGCTGTTTTTT.

The CDR3 spells CASSLVVGHNEQFF. CDR3 nucleotide sequence: TGTGCCAGCAGTTTAGTAGTCGGCCACAATGAGCAGTTCTTC. The genes are TRBV27 and TRBJ2-1, with D uncertain. The germline V and J ends were trimmed by 2 bases and 5 bases, with 10 bases remaining between them. CDR3 length: 14 residues. Germline values: CDR1 MNHEY, CDR2 SMNVEV (reference sequence).

The chain has TRBV20-1 and TRBJ2-1; 10 nucleotides agree with TRBD2. The J call may be incorrect, as the DNA end agrees better with TRBJ2-7. Germline CDR1 and CDR2: DFQATT and SNEGSKA (reference sequence). This CDR3 has 14 residues. CDR3 region: CSAQAGGPGNEQYF. The CDR3 coding sequence is TGCAGTGCTCAAGCGGGAGGGCCAGGGAATGAGCAGTACTTC.

The chain links TRBV9 to TRBJ2-1, with 9 bases identical to TRBD2. The end of the DNA fits TRBJ2-7 better, so the J call may be wrong. The CDR3 loop spans 14 amino acids. CDR1 is SGDLS and CDR2 is YYNGEE in the germline V gene. This CDR3 reads CASTSGGIYNEQYF. The CDR3 coding sequence is TGTGCCAGCACCAGCGGGGGGATCTACAATGAGCAGTACTTC.